Each of the 25 T cell receptor beta chains below was sequenced from the same sample in a study of blood T cell repertoires in COVID-19. Here immunoSEQ multiplex PCR was the method, and the copy in TCRdb shows in-frame clones only, minus some. Here the sample spans roughly 190,000 clones, about 86% being singletons. The sample consisted of peripheral blood. The receptors originated from an elderly woman in a cohort sampled during active or convalescent COVID-19.

The genes are TRBV19 and TRBJ1-1; D call uncertain. V was pared by 4 bases and J by 0 bases, with 12 bases between. Germline CDR1 LNHDA, CDR2 SQIVND (reference sequence). The CDR3 length is 15 residues. DNA of the CDR3: TGTGCCAGTAGTACCTTACAGCTAATGAACACTGAAGCTTTCTTT. This codes for CASSTLQLMNTEAFF.

V and J are TRBV3-1 (or the pseudogene TRBV3-2) and TRBJ1-4, with D perhaps matching TRBD1 (5 bases). Germline assignment: CDR1 LGHDT and CDR2 YNNKEL (reference sequence). V was clipped by 5 bases and J by 0 bases, with 19 bases between them. This CDR3 spans 18 amino acids. CDR3 bases: TGTGCCAGCAGCACCCGGTGGGGGAGGGCTCCAACTAATGAAAAACTGTTTTTT. This translates into CASSTRWGRAPTNEKLFF.

The chain combines TRBV10-3 with TRBJ2-7; D possibly corresponds to TRBD1 (6 bases). Trimming shortened V by 6 bases and J by 4 bases, and 16 bases separated the two germline ends. The CDR3 spans 14 residues. Germline V gene sequence: CDR1 ENHRY, CDR2 SYGVKD. This chain's CDR3 is CAIRIDRRGYEQYV. In nucleotides, the CDR3 is TGTGCCATCAGAATAGACAGGAGAGGTTACGAGCAGTACGTC.

V is TRBV6-2 or TRBV6-3 and J is TRBJ2-1; D perhaps matches TRBD1 (5 bases). V was shortened by 4 bases and J by 12 bases, with 16 bases between the two germline ends. The CDR3 runs 13 residues. Germline lookup yields CDR1 MNHEY and CDR2 SVGEGT. CDR3 coding DNA: TGTGCCAGCAGTTCGCTCCAGGGTGGGTGGCAGTTCTTC. Protein sequence: CASSSLQGGWQFF.

V is TRBV2 and J is TRBJ1-3; 8 bases are shared with TRBD1. The CDR3 has 15 amino acids. J was trimmed by 3 bases and V by 8 bases; bases with no gene match: 9. Germline CDR1 is SNHLY and CDR2 is FYNNEI. CDR3 sequence reads: CASVGQDPFGNTIYF. CDR3 in DNA: TGTGCCAGCGTGGGACAGGATCCCTTTGGAAACACCATATATTTT.

The chain recombines TRBV10-2 with TRBJ2-1, with D possibly TRBD1 on 5 matching bases. Germline assignment: CDR1 WSHSY and CDR2 SAAADI. The CDR3 loop spans 12 amino acids. V dropped 6 bases and J dropped 4 bases, with 7 bases sitting between them. CDR3 sequence: CASSDSYNEQFF. DNA of the CDR3: TGCGCCAGCAGCGACAGTTACAATGAGCAGTTCTTC.

The V gene is TRBV5-5, the J gene TRBJ2-2; D is unclear. Per germline, CDR1 SGHKS and CDR2 YYEKEE (reference sequence). CDR3 size: 14 residues. Trimming pared 2 bases from V and 0 bases from J, leaving 5 bases between. The CDR3 is CASSLYSNTGELFF. The CDR3 bases are TGTGCCAGCAGCTTATACTCGAACACCGGGGAGCTGTTTTTT.

The chain joins TRBV19 to TRBJ1-1; D might be TRBD1 (6 bases). Germline V gene sequence: CDR1 LNHDA, CDR2 SQIVND (reference sequence). There are 14 residues in the CDR3. The V gene lost 6 bases and the J gene lost 4 bases, with 15 bases spanning the gap. The CDR3: CASRRDTRRTEAFF. The CDR3 region has the DNA TGTGCCAGTAGACGGGACACCCGGCGCACTGAAGCTTTCTTT.

V is TRBV10-3 and J is TRBJ1-1, with 7 bases that match TRBD1. The CDR3 consists of 16 residues. Trimming at V came to 0 bases and at J to 7 bases, leaving 11 bases not matched to a gene. CDR1 and CDR2 from the germline V gene are ENHRY and SYGVKD. CDR3 bases: TGTGCCATCAGTGAGTCTCCGACAGGGAGTGCGAATGAAGCTTTCTTT. This gives the protein CAISESPTGSANEAFF.

CDR3 residues: CSVEGTGDTDTQYF. The CDR3 bases are TGCAGCGTTGAGGGAACGGGGGACACAGATACGCAGTATTTT. V is TRBV29-1 and J is TRBJ2-3; D possibly corresponds to TRBD2 (6 bases). The germline V gene has CDR1 SQVTM and CDR2 ANQGSEA. The CDR3 contains 14 residues. Trimming took off 3 bases at V and 2 bases at J, with 12 bases between the two ends.

V gene TRBV11-3 combines with J gene TRBJ2-5; 14 positions match TRBD2. This CDR3 has 16 residues. Trimming took 4 bases from V and 4 from J; bases not matched to a gene: 5. Germline assignment: CDR1 SGHNT and CDR2 YENEEA. CDR3 sequence reads: CASSSTGTSGGETQYF. CDR3 DNA sequence: TGTGCCAGCAGCTCAACAGGGACTAGCGGGGGAGAGACCCAGTACTTC.

The chain recombines TRBV29-1 with TRBJ1-1; D unresolved. The CDR3 runs to 14 residues. Looked up from germline, CDR1 is SQVTM and CDR2 is ANQGSEA. Trimming left V 4 bases short and J 2 bases short, with 14 bases between. The CDR3 DNA reads TGCAGCGTTGGCGGTTCGGCAGAAAACACTGAAGCTTTCTTT. It is translated as CSVGGSAENTEAFF.

The chain has TRBV5-6 and TRBJ1-2, with 7 positions matching TRBD1. This CDR3 region has 13 residues. V shed 1 base and J 6 bases; nucleotides not matched to a gene: 3. Per the germline V gene, CDR1 is SGHDT and CDR2 is YYEEEE. This chain's CDR3 is CASSLRQGDGYTF. In DNA form, the CDR3 reads TGTGCCAGCAGCTTGAGACAGGGCGATGGCTACACCTTC.

The chain combines TRBV5-1 with TRBJ1-5; D unclear. Trimming took off 1 base at V and 0 bases at J, with 8 bases between the two ends. Germline CDR1 reads SGHRS; CDR2 reads YFSETQ. The CDR3 runs 15 residues. In DNA, the CDR3 is TGCGCCAGCAGCTTGTCCTCAGTTAGCAATCAGCCCCAGCATTTT. Translation: CASSLSSVSNQPQHF.

V and J are TRBV6-2 or TRBV6-3 and TRBJ2-7; tentatively, D is TRBD2 (7 bases). Germline V gene lookup returns CDR1 MNHEY and CDR2 SVGEGT. V gave up 6 bases and J gave up 2 bases, with 17 bases separating them. This CDR3 contains 15 residues. This chain's CDR3 is CASSLPWRGPYEQYF. DNA of the CDR3: TGTGCCAGCAGCCTCCCTTGGCGGGGGCCCTACGAGCAGTACTTC.

Only a few counts were recorded for this clone. This rearrangement joins TRBV19 to TRBJ1-2, with D hard to call. The CDR3 contains 13 residues. Germline loops: CDR1 LNHDA, CDR2 SQIVND (reference sequence). Between the trimmed V and J ends, which lost 9 bases and 8 bases, there was a span of 19 bases. The CDR3 loop reads CASQDRPRQGYTF. CDR3 in DNA: TGTGCCAGCCAGGATAGACCCAGGCAAGGCTACACCTTC.

J is TRBJ1-5 and V is TRBV10-3; 8 bases are a match to TRBD1. In germline, CDR1 is ENHRY, CDR2 SYGVKD. This CDR3 has 15 amino acids. Trimming cost V 4 bases and J 2 bases; bases outside gene matches: 4. For the CDR3, the DNA is TGTGCCATCAGTGTGACAGGGGATCGCAATCAGCCCCAGCATTTT. Its translation is CAISVTGDRNQPQHF.

The chain uses TRBV7-2 and TRBJ2-3; D is ambiguous. CDR1 is SGHTA and CDR2 is FQGNSA in the germline V gene. Trimming stripped 0 bases from V and 2 bases from J, with 6 bases between. The CDR3 has 14 residues. The CDR3 nucleotides read TGTGCCAGCAGCTTAGCGCGAGACACAGATACGCAGTATTTT. Translating it yields CASSLARDTDTQYF.

The chain links TRBV18 to TRBJ2-7; D remains unclear. The V gene lost 3 bases and the J gene lost 0 bases, with 18 bases spanning the gap. CDR1 and CDR2 from the germline V gene are KGHSH and LQKENI. The CDR3 runs 17 residues. The CDR3 spells CASSPSIGASGSYEQYF. CDR3 bases: TGTGCCAGCTCACCCTCCATCGGCGCCTCGGGCTCCTACGAGCAGTACTTC.

The genes are TRBV6-6 and TRBJ2-3; 11 nucleotides match TRBD2. The CDR3 is made up of 16 amino acids. The V gene end was trimmed by 10 bases and the J gene end by 2 bases; junction bases not matched to a gene: 11. The germline V gene has CDR1 MNHNY and CDR2 SVGAGI (reference sequence). The CDR3 spells CATTLLAGGYTDTQYF. The DNA for the CDR3 is TGTGCCACCACCCTCCTAGCGGGGGGTTACACAGATACGCAGTATTTT.

J is TRBJ1-1 and V is TRBV9, with D perhaps matching TRBD1 (6 bases). This CDR3 region has 15 residues. The germline gives CDR1 SGDLS, CDR2 YYNGEE. With 4 bases removed from V and 5 bases from J, the gap between germline ends came to 18 bases. This chain's CDR3 is CASSMLGVRGTEAFF. The CDR3 region has the DNA TGTGCCAGCAGCATGTTAGGGGTAAGGGGGACTGAAGCTTTCTTT.

DNA for the CDR3: TGTGCCAGCAGTTCCGGGACTAGCGGCGCCAATGAGCAGTTCTTC. Protein: CASSSGTSGANEQFF. The rearrangement uses TRBV6-5 and TRBJ2-1; 11 bases line up with TRBD2. There are 15 residues in the CDR3. Germline CDR1 is MNHEY and CDR2 is SVGAGI. The trim removed 4 bases at V and 6 bases at J, leaving 5 bases unmatched.

The chain combines TRBV3-1 (or the pseudogene TRBV3-2) with TRBJ2-2; the D gene is possibly TRBD1 (6 bases). V was pared by 3 bases and J by 2 bases, with 10 bases between. Germline lookup yields CDR1 LGHDT and CDR2 YNNKEL (reference sequence). The CDR3 length is 15 residues. CDR3 region: CASSHRQVNTGELFF. The CDR3 nucleotides read TGTGCCAGCAGCCACAGACAGGTTAACACCGGGGAGCTGTTTTTT.

V is TRBV24-1 and J is TRBJ2-1; 7 nucleotides match TRBD2. Germline V gene data show CDR1 as KGHDR and CDR2 as SFDVKD. V was pared by 6 bases and J by 0 bases, with 4 bases of the junction left unmatched. The CDR3 has 15 amino acids. CDR3 sequence (DNA): TGTGCCACCAGTACTAGCGAGAGCTCCTACAATGAGCAGTTCTTC. It codes for CATSTSESSYNEQFF.

This chain connects TRBV18 to TRBJ1-1, with no clear D. The V gene's germline CDR1 is KGHSH and CDR2 LQKENI. V was pared by 0 bases and J by 0 bases, with 5 bases between. The CDR3 has 14 amino acids. The CDR3 protein is CASSPPSVNTEAFF. The CDR3 coding sequence is TGTGCCAGCTCACCACCTTCGGTGAACACTGAAGCTTTCTTT.